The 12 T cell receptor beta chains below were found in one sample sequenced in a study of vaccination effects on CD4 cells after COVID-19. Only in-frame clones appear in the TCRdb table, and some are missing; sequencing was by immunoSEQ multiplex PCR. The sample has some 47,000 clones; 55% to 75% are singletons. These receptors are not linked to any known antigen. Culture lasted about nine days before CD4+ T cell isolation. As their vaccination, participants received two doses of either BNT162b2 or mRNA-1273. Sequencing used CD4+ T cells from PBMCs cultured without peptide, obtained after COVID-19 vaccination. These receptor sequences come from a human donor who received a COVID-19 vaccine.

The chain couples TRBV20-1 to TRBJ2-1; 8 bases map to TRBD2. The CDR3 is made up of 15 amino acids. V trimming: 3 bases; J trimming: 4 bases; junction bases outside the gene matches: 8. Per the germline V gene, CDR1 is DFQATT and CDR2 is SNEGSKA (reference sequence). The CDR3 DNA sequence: TGCAGTGCTAGTCCCCCCGGGGGGGTTTACAATGAGCAGTTCTTC. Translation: CSASPPGGVYNEQFF.

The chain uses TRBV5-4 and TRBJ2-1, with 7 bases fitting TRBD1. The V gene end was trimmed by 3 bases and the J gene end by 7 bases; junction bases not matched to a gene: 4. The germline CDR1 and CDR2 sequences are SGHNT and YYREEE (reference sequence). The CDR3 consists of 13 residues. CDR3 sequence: CASSYGTANEQFF. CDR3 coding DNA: TGTGCCAGCAGCTACGGGACAGCTAATGAGCAGTTCTTC.

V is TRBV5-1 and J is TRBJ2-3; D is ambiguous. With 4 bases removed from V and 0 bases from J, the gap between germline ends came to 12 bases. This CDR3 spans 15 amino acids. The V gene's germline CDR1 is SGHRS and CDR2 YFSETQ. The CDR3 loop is CASSGSTASTDTQYF. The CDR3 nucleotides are TGCGCCAGCAGCGGCTCAACCGCTAGCACAGATACGCAGTATTTT.

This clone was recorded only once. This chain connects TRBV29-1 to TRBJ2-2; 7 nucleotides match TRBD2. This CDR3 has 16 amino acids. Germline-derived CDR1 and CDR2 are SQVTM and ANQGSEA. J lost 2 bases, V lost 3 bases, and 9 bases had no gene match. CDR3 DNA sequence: TGCAGCGTTGACAGAGGGGCGGGACTAAACACCGGGGAGCTGTTTTTT. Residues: CSVDRGAGLNTGELFF.

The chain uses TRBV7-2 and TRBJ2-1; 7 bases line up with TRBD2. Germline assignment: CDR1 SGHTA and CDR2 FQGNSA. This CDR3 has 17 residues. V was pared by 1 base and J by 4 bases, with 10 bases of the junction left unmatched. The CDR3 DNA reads TGTGCCAGCAGCTTAGTTATTGGGACTACGATATACAATGAGCAGTTCTTC. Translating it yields CASSLVIGTTIYNEQFF.

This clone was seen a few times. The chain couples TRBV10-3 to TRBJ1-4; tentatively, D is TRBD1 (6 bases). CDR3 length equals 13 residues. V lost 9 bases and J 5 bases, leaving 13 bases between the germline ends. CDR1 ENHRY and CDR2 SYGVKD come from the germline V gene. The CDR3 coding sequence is TGTGCCATGGCTACAGGGCCGAATGAAAAACTGTTTTTT. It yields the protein CAMATGPNEKLFF.

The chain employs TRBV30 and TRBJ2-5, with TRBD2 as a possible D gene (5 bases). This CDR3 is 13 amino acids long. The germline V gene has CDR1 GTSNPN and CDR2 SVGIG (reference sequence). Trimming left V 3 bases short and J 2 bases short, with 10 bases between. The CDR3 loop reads CAWSLRRQETQYF. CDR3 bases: TGTGCCTGGAGCCTCCGGAGGCAAGAGACCCAGTACTTC.

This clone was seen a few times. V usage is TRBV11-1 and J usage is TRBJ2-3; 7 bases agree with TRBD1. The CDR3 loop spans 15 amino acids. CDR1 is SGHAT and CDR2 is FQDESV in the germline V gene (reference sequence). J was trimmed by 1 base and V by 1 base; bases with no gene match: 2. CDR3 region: CASSLDGTGTDTQYF. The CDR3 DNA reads TGTGCCAGCAGCTTAGATGGGACAGGCACAGATACGCAGTATTTT.

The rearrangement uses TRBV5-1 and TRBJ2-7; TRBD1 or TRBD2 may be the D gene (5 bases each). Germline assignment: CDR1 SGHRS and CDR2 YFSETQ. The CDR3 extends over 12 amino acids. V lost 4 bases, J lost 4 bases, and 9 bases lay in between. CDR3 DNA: TGCGCCAGCAGCCGGGACCAGTACGAGCAGTACTTC. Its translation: CASSRDQYEQYF.

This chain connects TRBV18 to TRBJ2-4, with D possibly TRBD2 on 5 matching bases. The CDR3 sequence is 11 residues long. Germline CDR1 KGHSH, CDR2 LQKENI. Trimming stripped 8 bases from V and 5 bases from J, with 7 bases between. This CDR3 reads CASRGQNIQYF. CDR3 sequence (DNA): TGTGCCAGCCGGGGTCAAAACATTCAGTACTTC.

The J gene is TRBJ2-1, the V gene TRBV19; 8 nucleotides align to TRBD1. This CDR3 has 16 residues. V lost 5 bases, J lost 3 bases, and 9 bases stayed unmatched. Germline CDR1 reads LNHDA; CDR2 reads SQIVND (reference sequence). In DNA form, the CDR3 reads TGTGCCAGTAGTCCACCAGGGGACAGGAGCTACAATGAGCAGTTCTTC. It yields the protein CASSPPGDRSYNEQFF.

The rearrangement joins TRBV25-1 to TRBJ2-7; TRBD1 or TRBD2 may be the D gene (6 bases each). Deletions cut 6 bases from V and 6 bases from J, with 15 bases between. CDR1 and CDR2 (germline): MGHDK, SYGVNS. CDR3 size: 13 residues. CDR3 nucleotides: TGTGCCAGCAGCACGGGGGCGGTTCGCGAGCAGTACTTC. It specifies CASSTGAVREQYF.